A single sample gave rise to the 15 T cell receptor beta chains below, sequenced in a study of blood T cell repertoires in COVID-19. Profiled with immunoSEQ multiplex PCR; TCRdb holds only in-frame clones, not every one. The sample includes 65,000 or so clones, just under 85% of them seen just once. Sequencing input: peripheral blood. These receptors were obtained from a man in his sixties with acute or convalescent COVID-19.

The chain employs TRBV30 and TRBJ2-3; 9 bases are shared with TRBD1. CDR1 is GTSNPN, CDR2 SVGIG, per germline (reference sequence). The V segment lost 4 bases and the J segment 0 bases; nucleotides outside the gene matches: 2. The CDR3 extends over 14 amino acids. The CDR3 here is CAWTGTGSTDTQYF. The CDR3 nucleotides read TGTGCCTGGACCGGGACAGGGAGCACAGATACGCAGTATTTT.

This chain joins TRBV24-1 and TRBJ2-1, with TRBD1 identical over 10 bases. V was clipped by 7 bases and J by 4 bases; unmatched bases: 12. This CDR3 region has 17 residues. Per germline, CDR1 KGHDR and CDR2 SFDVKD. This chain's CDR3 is CATRPATGTGVYNEQFF. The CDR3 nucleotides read TGTGCCACCAGGCCGGCCACCGGGACAGGGGTTTACAATGAGCAGTTCTTC.

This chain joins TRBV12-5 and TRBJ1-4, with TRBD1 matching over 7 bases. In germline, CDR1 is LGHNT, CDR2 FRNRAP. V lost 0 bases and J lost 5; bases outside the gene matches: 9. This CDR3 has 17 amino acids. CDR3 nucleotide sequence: TGTGCTAGTGGTTTGGTGGGGGAACAGGGGAGGAATGAAAAACTGTTTTTT. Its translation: CASGLVGEQGRNEKLFF.

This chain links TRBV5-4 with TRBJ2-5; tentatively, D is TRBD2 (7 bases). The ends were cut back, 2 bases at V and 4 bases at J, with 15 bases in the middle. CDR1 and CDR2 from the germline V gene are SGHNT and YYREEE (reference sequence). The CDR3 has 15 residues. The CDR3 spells CASSLERGGRETQYF. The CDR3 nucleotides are TGTGCCAGCAGCTTAGAGAGGGGGGGCCGAGAGACCCAGTACTTC.

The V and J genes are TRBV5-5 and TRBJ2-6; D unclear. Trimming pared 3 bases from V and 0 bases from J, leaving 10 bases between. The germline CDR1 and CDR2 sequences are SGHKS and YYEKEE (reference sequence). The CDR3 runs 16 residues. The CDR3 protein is CASSSGPSSGANVLTF. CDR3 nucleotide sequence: TGTGCCAGCAGCTCTGGCCCTAGCTCTGGGGCCAACGTCCTGACTTTC.

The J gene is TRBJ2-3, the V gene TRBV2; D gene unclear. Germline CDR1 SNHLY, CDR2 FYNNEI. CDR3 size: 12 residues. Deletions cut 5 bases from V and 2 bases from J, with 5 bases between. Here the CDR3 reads CASSTITDTQYF. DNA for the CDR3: TGTGCCAGCAGTACAATCACAGATACGCAGTATTTT.

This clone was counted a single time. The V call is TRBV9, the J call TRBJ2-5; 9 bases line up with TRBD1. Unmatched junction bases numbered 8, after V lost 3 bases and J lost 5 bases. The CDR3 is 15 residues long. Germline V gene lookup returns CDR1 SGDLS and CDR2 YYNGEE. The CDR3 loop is CASSAEQGAGETQYF. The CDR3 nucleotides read TGTGCCAGCAGCGCCGAACAGGGGGCCGGCGAGACCCAGTACTTC.

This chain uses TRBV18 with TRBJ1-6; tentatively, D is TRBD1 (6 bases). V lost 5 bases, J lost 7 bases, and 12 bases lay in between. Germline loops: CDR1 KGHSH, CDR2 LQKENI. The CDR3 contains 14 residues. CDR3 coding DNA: TGTGCCAGCTCAATTGGACAGAGCAATTCACCCCTCCACTTT. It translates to CASSIGQSNSPLHF.

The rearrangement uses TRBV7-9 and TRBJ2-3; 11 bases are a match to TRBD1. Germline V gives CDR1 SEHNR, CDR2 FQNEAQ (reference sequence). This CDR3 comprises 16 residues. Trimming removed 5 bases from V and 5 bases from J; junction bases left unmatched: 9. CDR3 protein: CASSPHRTGGQDTQYF. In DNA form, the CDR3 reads TGTGCCAGCAGCCCCCATCGGACAGGGGGCCAAGATACGCAGTATTTT.

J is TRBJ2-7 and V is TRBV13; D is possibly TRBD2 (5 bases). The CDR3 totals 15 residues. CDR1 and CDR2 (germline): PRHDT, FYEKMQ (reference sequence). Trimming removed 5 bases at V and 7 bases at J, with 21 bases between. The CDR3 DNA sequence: TGTGCCAGCAGCCCGCGGCGCCTACCTAGAGGGGAGCAGTACTTC. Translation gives CASSPRRLPRGEQYF.

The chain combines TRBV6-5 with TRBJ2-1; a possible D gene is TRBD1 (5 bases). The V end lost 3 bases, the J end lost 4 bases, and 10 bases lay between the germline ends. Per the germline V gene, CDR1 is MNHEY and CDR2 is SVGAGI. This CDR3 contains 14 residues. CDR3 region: CASSYTGEYNEQFF. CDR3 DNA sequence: TGTGCCAGCAGTTATACAGGAGAATACAATGAGCAGTTCTTC.

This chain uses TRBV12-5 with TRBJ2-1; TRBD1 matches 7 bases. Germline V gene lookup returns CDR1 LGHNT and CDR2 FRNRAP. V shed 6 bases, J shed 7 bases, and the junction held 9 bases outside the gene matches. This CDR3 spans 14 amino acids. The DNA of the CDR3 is TGTGCTAGTGGGGGGACAGTTCAGGGGAATGAGCAGTTCTTC. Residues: CASGGTVQGNEQFF.

DNA for the CDR3: TGTGCCAGCAGTTATACAGGGGCTGGAAACACCATATATTTT. Translation: CASSYTGAGNTIYF. V usage is TRBV6-6 and J usage is TRBJ1-3; 7 bases match TRBD1. The ends lost 3 bases at V and 2 bases at J; junction bases unmatched: 1. The CDR3 sequence is 14 residues long. Germline CDR1 reads MNHNY; CDR2 reads SVGAGI (reference sequence).

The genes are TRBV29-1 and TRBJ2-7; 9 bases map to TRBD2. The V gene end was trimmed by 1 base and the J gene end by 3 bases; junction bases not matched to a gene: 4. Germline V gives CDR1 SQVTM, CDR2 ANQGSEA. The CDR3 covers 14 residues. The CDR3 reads CSVEGVAGDYEQYF. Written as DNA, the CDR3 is TGCAGCGTTGAAGGGGTAGCGGGGGACTACGAGCAGTACTTC.

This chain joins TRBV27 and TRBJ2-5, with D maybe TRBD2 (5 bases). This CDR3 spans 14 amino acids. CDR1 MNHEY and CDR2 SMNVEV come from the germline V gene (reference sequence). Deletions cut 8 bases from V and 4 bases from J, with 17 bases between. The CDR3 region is CASGPRGSLETQYF. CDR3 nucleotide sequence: TGTGCCAGCGGCCCCCGGGGATCCCTAGAGACCCAGTACTTC.